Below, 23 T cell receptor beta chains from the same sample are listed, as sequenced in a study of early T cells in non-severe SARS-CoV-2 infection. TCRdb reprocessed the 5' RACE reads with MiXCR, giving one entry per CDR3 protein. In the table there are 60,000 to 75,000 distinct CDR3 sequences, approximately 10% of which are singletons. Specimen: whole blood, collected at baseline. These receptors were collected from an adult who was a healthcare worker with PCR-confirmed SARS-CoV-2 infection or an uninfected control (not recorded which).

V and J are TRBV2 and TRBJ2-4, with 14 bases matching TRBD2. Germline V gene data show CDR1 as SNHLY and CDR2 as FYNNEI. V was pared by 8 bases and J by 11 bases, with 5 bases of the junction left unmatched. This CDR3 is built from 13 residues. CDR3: CASRGLAGGLQYF. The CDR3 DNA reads TGTGCCAGCCGAGGACTAGCGGGGGGACTTCAGTACTTC.

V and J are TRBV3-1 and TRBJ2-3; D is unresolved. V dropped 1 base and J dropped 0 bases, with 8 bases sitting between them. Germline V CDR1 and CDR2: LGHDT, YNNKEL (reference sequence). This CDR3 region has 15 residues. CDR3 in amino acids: CASSQVGFSTDTQYF. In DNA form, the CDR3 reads TGTGCCAGCAGCCAAGTGGGCTTTAGCACAGATACGCAGTATTTT.

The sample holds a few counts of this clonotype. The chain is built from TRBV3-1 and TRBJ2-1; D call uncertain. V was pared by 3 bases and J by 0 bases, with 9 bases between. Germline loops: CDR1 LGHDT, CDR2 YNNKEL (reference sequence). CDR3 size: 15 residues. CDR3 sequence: CASSQISPSYNEQFF. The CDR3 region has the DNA TGTGCCAGCAGCCAGATCTCTCCCTCCTACAATGAGCAGTTCTTC.

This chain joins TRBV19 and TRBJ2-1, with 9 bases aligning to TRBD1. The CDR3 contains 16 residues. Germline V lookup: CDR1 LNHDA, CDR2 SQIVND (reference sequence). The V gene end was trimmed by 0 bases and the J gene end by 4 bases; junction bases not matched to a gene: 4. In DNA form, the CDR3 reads TGTGCCAGTAGTATAGAACAGGGGGCTATATACAATGAGCAGTTCTTC. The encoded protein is CASSIEQGAIYNEQFF.

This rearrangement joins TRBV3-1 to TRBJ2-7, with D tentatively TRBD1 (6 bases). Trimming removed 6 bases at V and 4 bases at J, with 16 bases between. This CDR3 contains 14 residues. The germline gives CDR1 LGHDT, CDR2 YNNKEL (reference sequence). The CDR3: CASSLQGIRYEQYF. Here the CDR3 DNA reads TGTGCCAGCAGTCTCCAGGGGATCAGGTACGAGCAGTACTTC.

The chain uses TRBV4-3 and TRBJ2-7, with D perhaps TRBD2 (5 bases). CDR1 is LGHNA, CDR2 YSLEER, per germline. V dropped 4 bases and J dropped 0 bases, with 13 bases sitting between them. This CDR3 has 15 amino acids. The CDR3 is CASSPRAGTSYEQYF. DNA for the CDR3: TGCGCCAGCAGCCCTAGGGCGGGTACCTCCTACGAGCAGTACTTC.

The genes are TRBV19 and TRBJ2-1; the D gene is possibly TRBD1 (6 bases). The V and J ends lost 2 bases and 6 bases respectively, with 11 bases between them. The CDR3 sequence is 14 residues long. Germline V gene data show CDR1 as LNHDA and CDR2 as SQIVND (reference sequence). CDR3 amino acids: CASSIFGQSNEQFF. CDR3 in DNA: TGTGCCAGTAGTATATTCGGACAGAGCAATGAGCAGTTCTTC.

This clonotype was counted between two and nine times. The CDR3 sequence: CASSVQRGYEQYF. CDR3 coding DNA: TGTGCCAGTAGTGTCCAGCGGGGCTACGAGCAGTACTTC. The chain recombines TRBV19 with TRBJ2-7; TRBD2 matches 7 bases. V lost 5 bases and J lost 3; bases outside the gene matches: 4. Germline CDR1 LNHDA, CDR2 SQIVND (reference sequence). This CDR3 has 13 amino acids.

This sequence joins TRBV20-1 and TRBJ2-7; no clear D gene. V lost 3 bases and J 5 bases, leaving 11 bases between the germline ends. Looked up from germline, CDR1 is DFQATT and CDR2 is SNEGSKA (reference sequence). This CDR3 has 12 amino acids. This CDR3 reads CSARITAHEQYF. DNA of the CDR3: TGCAGTGCTAGGATAACTGCACACGAGCAGTACTTC.

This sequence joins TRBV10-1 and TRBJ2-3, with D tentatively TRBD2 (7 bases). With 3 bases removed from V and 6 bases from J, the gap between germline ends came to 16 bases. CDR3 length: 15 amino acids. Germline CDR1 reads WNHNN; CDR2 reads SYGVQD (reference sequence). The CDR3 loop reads CASSDPSGGPDTQYF. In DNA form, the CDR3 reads TGCGCCAGCAGTGATCCCTCCGGGGGGCCGGATACGCAGTATTTT.

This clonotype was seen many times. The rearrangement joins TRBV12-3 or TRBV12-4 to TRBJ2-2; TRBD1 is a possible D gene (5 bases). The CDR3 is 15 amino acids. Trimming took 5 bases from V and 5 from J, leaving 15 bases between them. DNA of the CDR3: TGTGCCAGCAGTCCAAATAGGGGTGGGACCGGGGAGCTGTTTTTT. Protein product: CASSPNRGGTGELFF.

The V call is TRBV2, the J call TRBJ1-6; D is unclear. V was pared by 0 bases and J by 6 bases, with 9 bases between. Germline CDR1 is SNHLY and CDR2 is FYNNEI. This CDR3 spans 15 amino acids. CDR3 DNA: TGTGCCAGCAGTGAAGCGTTCCAGTCTAATTCACCCCTCCACTTT. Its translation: CASSEAFQSNSPLHF.

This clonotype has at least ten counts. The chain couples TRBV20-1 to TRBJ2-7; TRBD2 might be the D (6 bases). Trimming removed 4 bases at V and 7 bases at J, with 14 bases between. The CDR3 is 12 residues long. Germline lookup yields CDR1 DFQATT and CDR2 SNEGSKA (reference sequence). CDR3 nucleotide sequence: TGCAGTGCTACCCAGGGAGGCGAGGAGCAGTACTTC. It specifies CSATQGGEEQYF.

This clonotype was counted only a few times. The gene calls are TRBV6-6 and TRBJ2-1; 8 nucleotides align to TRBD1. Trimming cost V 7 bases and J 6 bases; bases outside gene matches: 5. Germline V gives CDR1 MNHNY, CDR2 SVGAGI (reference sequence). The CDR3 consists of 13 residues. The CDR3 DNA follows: TGTGCCAGCATTAAGGACAGGGTCAATGAGCAGTTCTTC. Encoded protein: CASIKDRVNEQFF.

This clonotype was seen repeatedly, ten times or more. The CDR3 coding sequence is TGTGCCTGGAGTGTAAGGGACACTGAAGCTTTCTTT. Translation gives CAWSVRDTEAFF. The chain links TRBV30 to TRBJ1-1; no definite D call. The CDR3 extends over 12 amino acids. V lost 0 bases, J lost 3 bases, and 5 bases lay in between. Germline V gene data show CDR1 as GTSNPN and CDR2 as SVGIG (reference sequence).

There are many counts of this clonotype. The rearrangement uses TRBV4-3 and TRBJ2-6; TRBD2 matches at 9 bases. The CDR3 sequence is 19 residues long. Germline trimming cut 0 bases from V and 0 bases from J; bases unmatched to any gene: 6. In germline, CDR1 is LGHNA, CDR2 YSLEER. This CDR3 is CASSQDARGRGSGANVLTF. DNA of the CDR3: TGCGCCAGCAGCCAAGATGCCCGCGGGAGGGGCTCTGGGGCCAACGTCCTGACTTTC.

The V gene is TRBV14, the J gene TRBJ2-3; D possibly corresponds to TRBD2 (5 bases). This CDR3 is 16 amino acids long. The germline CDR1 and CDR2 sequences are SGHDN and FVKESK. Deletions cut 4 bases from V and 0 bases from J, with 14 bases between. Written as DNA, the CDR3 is TGTGCCAGCAGCCCTTTGGGGAGAACTAGCACAGATACGCAGTATTTT. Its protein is CASSPLGRTSTDTQYF. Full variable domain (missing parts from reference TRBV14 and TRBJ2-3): EAGVTQFPSHSVIEKGQTVTLRCDPISGHDNLYWYRRVMGKEIKFLLHFVKESKQDESGMPNNRFLAERTGGTYSTLKVQPAELEDSGVYFCASSPLGRTSTDTQYFGPGTRLTVL.

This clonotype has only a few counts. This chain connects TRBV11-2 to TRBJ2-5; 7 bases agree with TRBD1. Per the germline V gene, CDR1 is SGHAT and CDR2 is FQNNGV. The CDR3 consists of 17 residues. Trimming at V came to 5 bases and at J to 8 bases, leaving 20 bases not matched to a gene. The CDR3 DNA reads TGTGCCAGCAGCCCACAGATTAGGACAGGATCCAAGAGAACCCAGTACTTC. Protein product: CASSPQIRTGSKRTQYF.

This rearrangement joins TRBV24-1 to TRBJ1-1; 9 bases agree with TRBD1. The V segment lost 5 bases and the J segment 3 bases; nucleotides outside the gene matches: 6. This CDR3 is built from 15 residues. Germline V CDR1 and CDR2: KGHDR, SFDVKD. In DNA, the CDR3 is TGTGCCACCAGTGGTTCCAGGACAGGGGACACTGAAGCTTTCTTT. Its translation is CATSGSRTGDTEAFF.

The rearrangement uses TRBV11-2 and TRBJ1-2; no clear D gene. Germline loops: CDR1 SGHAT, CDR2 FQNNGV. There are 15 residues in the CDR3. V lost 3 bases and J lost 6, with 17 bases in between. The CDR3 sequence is CASSFLGNHEDGYTF. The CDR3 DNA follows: TGTGCCAGCAGCTTCCTGGGCAACCACGAGGATGGCTACACCTTC. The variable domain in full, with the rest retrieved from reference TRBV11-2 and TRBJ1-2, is EAGVAQSPRYKIIEKRQSVAFWCNPISGHATLYWYQQILGQGPKLLIQFQNNGVVDDSQLPKDRFSAERLKGVDSTLKIQPAKLEDSAVYLCASSFLGNHEDGYTFGSGTRLTVV.

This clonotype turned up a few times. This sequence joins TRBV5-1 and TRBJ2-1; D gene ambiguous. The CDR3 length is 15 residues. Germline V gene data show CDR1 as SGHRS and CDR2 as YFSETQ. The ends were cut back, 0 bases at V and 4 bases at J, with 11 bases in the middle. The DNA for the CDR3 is TGCGCCAGCAGCTTGGGGCAGACCGCGTACAATGAGCAGTTCTTC. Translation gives CASSLGQTAYNEQFF. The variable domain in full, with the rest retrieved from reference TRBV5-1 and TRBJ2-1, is KAGVTQTPRYLIKTRGQQVTLSCSPISGHRSVSWYQQTPGQGLQFLFEYFSETQRNKGNFPGRFSGRQFSNSRSEMNVSTLELGDSALYLCASSLGQTAYNEQFFGPGTRLTVL.

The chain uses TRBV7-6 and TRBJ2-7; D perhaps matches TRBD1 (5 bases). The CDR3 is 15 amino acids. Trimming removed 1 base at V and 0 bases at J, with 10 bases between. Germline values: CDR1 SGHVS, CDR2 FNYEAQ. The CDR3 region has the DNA TGTGCCAGCAGCTTAGAGGCTGACAGCTCCTACGAGCAGTACTTC. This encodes CASSLEADSSYEQYF. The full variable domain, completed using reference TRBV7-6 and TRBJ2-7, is GAGVSQSPRYKVTKRGQDVALRCDPISGHVSLYWYRQALGQGPEFLTYFNYEAQQDKSGLPNDRFSAERPEGSISTLTIQRTEQRDSAMYRCASSLEADSSYEQYFGPGTRLTVT.

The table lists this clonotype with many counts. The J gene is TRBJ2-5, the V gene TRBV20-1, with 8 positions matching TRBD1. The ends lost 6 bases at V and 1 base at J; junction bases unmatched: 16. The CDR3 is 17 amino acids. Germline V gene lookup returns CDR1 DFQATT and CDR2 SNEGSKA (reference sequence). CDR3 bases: TGCAGTGCCCGAGGGGAAGACAGGGGTATCCGCCAAGAGACCCAGTACTTC. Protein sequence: CSARGEDRGIRQETQYF.